This T cell receptor (beta chain) derives from a study of blood T cell repertoires in COVID-19. Study details: Sites in the United States, Italy and Spain provided acute and convalescent COVID-19 samples. Sources were T cells, B-cell-depleted T cells, or PBMCs; the material itself was cDNA or gDNA.

TCRdb's copy holds only in-frame clones and misses some; the assay was immunoSEQ multiplex PCR. The sample includes about 300,000 clones, 85% to 90% of them seen just once. Germline assignment: CDR1 LNHDA and CDR2 SQIVND (reference sequence). V lost 5 bases and J lost 7, with 15 bases in between. The CDR3 sequence is 13 residues long. The sample was PBMCs or T cells enriched from blood (not recorded which). V is TRBV19 and J is TRBJ2-7; D is unclear. The sequence derives from a man in his thirties or forties who had recovered from COVID-19. CDR3 in DNA: TGTGCCAGTAGTGCTTACAACCTACTAGAGCAGTACTTC. It yields the protein CASSAYNLLEQYF.